These 3 T cell receptor beta chains came from one sample sequenced in a study of blood T cell repertoires in COVID-19 (dated by TCRdb to 2018 to 2020). The library was built by means of the immunoSEQ multiplex PCR assay. TCRdb obtained this table from immuneACCESS and retained in-frame rearrangements with V and J assigned. These tables miss some clones; where compared with another copy, unresolved V genes account for less than half of the shortfall, and the remainder is unexplained. Recorded for this sample are 150,000 to 200,000 clones; approximately 87% of them occurred a single time. The top ten clonotypes cover roughly 4.5% of the sample. Material: PBMCs or T cells enriched from blood (not recorded which). Receptor source: a woman aged 50 to 60 who had recovered from COVID-19.

The V call is TRBV5-5, the J call TRBJ2-3; D is ambiguous. Germline CDR1 is SGHKS and CDR2 is YYEKEE (reference sequence). The CDR3 has 13 amino acids. V was pared by 6 bases and J by 7 bases, with 15 bases between. This chain's CDR3 is CASTFETGNTQYF. The CDR3 region has the DNA TGTGCCAGCACCTTCGAAACTGGTAATACGCAGTATTTT.

The chain combines TRBV7-2 with TRBJ2-5; TRBD1 matches 7 bases. CDR1 is SGHTA, CDR2 FQGNSA, per germline. The CDR3 has 14 amino acids. Trimming took 5 bases from V and 5 from J; bases not matched to a gene: 8. CDR3 amino acids: CASSPMGQSETQYF. The CDR3, as DNA: TGTGCCAGCAGCCCCATGGGACAGTCGGAGACCCAGTACTTC.

In its sample, this clone was seen a few times. The gene calls are TRBV19 and TRBJ1-1, with TRBD1 as a possible D gene (5 bases). V lost 6 bases and J 4 bases, leaving 18 bases between the germline ends. Per the germline V gene, CDR1 is LNHDA and CDR2 is SQIVND (reference sequence). The CDR3 has 15 residues. The CDR3 here is CASSTTRGLSTEAFF. In DNA form, the CDR3 reads TGTGCCAGTAGCACCACCCGGGGGTTGAGCACTGAAGCTTTCTTT.